Each of the 9 T cell receptor beta chains below was sequenced from the same sample in a study of response to subunit inactivated influenza vaccine. TCRdb used MiXCR to reprocess the RT-PCR reads, holding one entry per CDR3 protein. The table includes roughly 500,000 distinct CDR3 sequences, about 25% detected once. This specimen consisted of CD4+ T cells sorted from PBMCs, obtained roughly 5 days after vaccination. The receptors here all came from a man in his fifties or sixties who received an inactivated influenza vaccine.

This clonotype has only a few counts. CDR3: CASSDSGSSGANVLTF. CDR3 coding DNA: TGCGCCAGCAGCGATAGCGGGAGTTCTGGGGCCAACGTCCTGACTTTC. The chain uses TRBV5-1 and TRBJ2-6, with 9 bases aligning to TRBD2. From germline, CDR1 is SGHRS and CDR2 YFSETQ. The CDR3 runs to 16 residues. Trimming at V came to 4 bases and at J to 1 base, leaving 3 bases not matched to a gene.

The V and J genes are TRBV7-2 and TRBJ2-7; 13 bases align to TRBD2. In germline, CDR1 is SGHTA, CDR2 FQGNSA. Losses at the gene ends were 5 bases for V and 5 bases for J; bases not matched to a gene: 6. The CDR3 runs to 15 residues. CDR3 protein: CASSARLAGGDEQYF. The CDR3 bases are TGTGCCAGCAGCGCACGACTAGCGGGAGGAGACGAGCAGTACTTC.

The V and J genes are TRBV6-2 or TRBV6-3 and TRBJ2-5; the D gene is possibly TRBD1 (6 bases). CDR3 length equals 14 residues. Germline lookup yields CDR1 MNHEY and CDR2 SVGEGT. The V end was cut by 5 bases, the J end by 7 bases, with 17 bases between. DNA of the CDR3: TGTGCCAGCAGTACGGGATCGACAGGTGGGACCCAGTACTTC. Its translation: CASSTGSTGGTQYF.

CDR3 DNA sequence: TGTGCCAGCAGTTTCAATACCCTGAACACCGGGGAGCTGTTTTTT. It is translated as CASSFNTLNTGELFF. This chain links TRBV12-3 or TRBV12-4 with TRBJ2-2; D is ambiguous. The CDR3 runs 15 residues. V shed 3 bases and J shed 1 base, with 9 bases lying between them.

J is TRBJ2-1 and V is TRBV20-1; 10 bases fit TRBD2. The CDR3 has 16 amino acids. Germline V gene sequence: CDR1 DFQATT, CDR2 SNEGSKA (reference sequence). V gave up 0 bases and J gave up 8 bases; unmatched junction bases: 10. CDR3 bases: TGCAGTGCTAGAGAGGGCGTAGCGGGGGGCAGCGATGAGCAGTTCTTC. This sequence encodes CSAREGVAGGSDEQFF.

V and J are TRBV21-1 and TRBJ2-3; TRBD2 reflects the table's D call only, with no check against the DNA. TRBV21-1 is shown as a pseudogene. The CDR3 contains 14 residues. The CDR3 coding sequence is TGTGCCAGCGCCGGGACTAGCGGTACAGATACGCAGTATTTT. Amino acids: CASAGTSGTDTQYF.

The J gene is TRBJ2-5, the V gene TRBV10-2, with 8 bases aligning to TRBD2. Losses at the gene ends were 3 bases for V and 1 base for J; bases not matched to a gene: 4. The CDR3 covers 15 residues. Germline V gene lookup returns CDR1 WSHSY and CDR2 SAAADI. CDR3 loop: CASSESSGGQETQYF. The CDR3 DNA is TGCGCCAGCAGTGAATCGAGCGGGGGCCAAGAGACCCAGTACTTC.

V usage is TRBV20-1 and J usage is TRBJ2-1, with 14 positions matching TRBD2. Germline V gene sequence: CDR1 DFQATT, CDR2 SNEGSKA (reference sequence). The V gene end was trimmed by 5 bases and the J gene end by 4 bases; junction bases not matched to a gene: 1. The CDR3 consists of 14 residues. CDR3 in amino acids: CSAGTSGSYNEQFF. Written as DNA, the CDR3 is TGCAGTGCTGGGACTAGCGGGAGTTACAATGAGCAGTTCTTC.

V and J are TRBV12-3 or TRBV12-4 and TRBJ1-1; 10 nucleotides agree with TRBD1. V lost 4 bases and J lost 1; bases outside the gene matches: 3. This CDR3 has 15 residues. The CDR3 is CASSWGDRGNTEAFF. CDR3 DNA sequence: TGTGCCAGCAGTTGGGGGGACAGGGGGAACACTGAAGCTTTCTTT.